Listed below are T cell receptor beta chains from one sample, sequenced in a study of shared clonotypes between healthy human individuals. Libraries were prepared by immunoSEQ multiplex PCR; TCRdb keeps only in-frame clonotypes and omits some of them. The data contain approximately 1,500,000 clones, more than 95% of them singletons. Sequenced input: naive CD4+ T cells sorted from blood. The receptor set was obtained from a man aged 25-40 years in good health. The CDR3 runs from the conserved cysteine through the conserved F or W. A D gene is named only where the DNA matches it firmly. Clone size is stated in some rows and not others, as once, few, many or a class when expanded.

v_call: TRBV11-2; j_call: TRBJ2-7; d_call: TRBD2; clone_size: -; cdr3_aa: CASSLTSGSSYEQYF; cdr3_nt: TGTGCCAGCAGCTTAACTAGCGGGAGCTCCTACGAGCAGTACTTC
v_call: TRBV10-3; j_call: TRBJ2-3; d_call: -; clone_size: -; cdr3_aa: CAISLGSPSTDTQYF; cdr3_nt: TGTGCCATCAGCCTTGGAAGTCCAAGCACAGATACGCAGTATTTT
v_call: TRBV5-1; j_call: TRBJ2-1; d_call: -; clone_size: -; cdr3_aa: CASSLGIAAPNEQFF; cdr3_nt: TGCGCCAGCAGCTTGGGAATAGCGGCACCCAATGAGCAGTTCTTC
v_call: TRBV7-3; j_call: TRBJ2-1; d_call: -; clone_size: -; cdr3_aa: CASSLRPSVYNEQFF; cdr3_nt: TGTGCCAGCAGCTTAAGGCCGTCTGTTTACAATGAGCAGTTCTTC
v_call: TRBV27; j_call: TRBJ1-5; d_call: -; clone_size: -; cdr3_aa: CASSRVRAQPQHF; cdr3_nt: TGTGCCAGCAGCCGAGTCCGGGCTCAGCCCCAGCATTTT
v_call: TRBV28; j_call: TRBJ2-1; d_call: TRBD2; clone_size: -; cdr3_aa: CASSLFSLRTSGKKGEQFF; cdr3_nt: TGTGCCAGCAGTTTATTCTCCCTACGGACTAGCGGGAAGAAGGGTGAGCAGTTCTTC
v_call: TRBV19; j_call: TRBJ2-1; d_call: -; clone_size: -; cdr3_aa: CASSIGSPRDEQFF; cdr3_nt: TGTGCCAGTAGTATAGGTTCGCCCCGGGATGAGCAGTTCTTC
v_call: TRBV29-1; j_call: TRBJ2-5; d_call: TRBD1; clone_size: -; cdr3_aa: CSVHDRAETQYF; cdr3_nt: TGCAGCGTTCACGACAGGGCCGAGACCCAGTACTTC
v_call: TRBV6-5; j_call: TRBJ1-1; d_call: -; clone_size: -; cdr3_aa: CASTPTGINTEAFF; cdr3_nt: TGTGCCAGCACTCCAACAGGGATAAACACTGAAGCTTTCTTT
v_call: TRBV6-5; j_call: TRBJ2-3; d_call: -; clone_size: -; cdr3_aa: CASSSHMDSTDTQYF; cdr3_nt: TGTGCCAGCAGTTCTCACATGGATAGCACAGATACGCAGTATTTT
v_call: TRBV7-2; j_call: TRBJ2-1; d_call: -; clone_size: -; cdr3_aa: CASSLAGTSIYNEQFF; cdr3_nt: TGTGCCAGCAGCTTAGCCGGTACTAGTATTTACAATGAGCAGTTCTTC
v_call: TRBV6-4; j_call: TRBJ2-3; d_call: TRBD2; clone_size: -; cdr3_aa: CASSGGLPTDTQYF; cdr3_nt: TGTGCCAGCTCGGGGGGACTTCCCACAGATACGCAGTATTTT
v_call: TRBV18; j_call: TRBJ2-3; d_call: -; clone_size: -; cdr3_aa: CASSPLAPSTDTQYF; cdr3_nt: TGTGCCAGCTCACCACTTGCCCCTAGCACAGATACGCAGTATTTT
v_call: TRBV6-4; j_call: TRBJ2-4; d_call: -; clone_size: -; cdr3_aa: CASSATQDSQTLAKNIQYF; cdr3_nt: TGTGCCAGCAGCGCCACCCAGGACAGCCAGACTCTAGCCAAAAACATTCAGTACTTC
v_call: TRBV28; j_call: TRBJ2-7; d_call: -; clone_size: -; cdr3_aa: CASGQDGYEQYF; cdr3_nt: TGTGCCAGCGGCCAGGACGGCTACGAGCAGTACTTC
v_call: TRBV4-2; j_call: TRBJ2-3; d_call: -; clone_size: -; cdr3_aa: CASSQEPDTQYF; cdr3_nt: TGTGCCAGCAGCCAAGAACCAGATACGCAGTATTTT
v_call: TRBV18; j_call: TRBJ2-1; d_call: TRBD1; clone_size: -; cdr3_aa: CASSPQTGHSYNEQFF; cdr3_nt: TGTGCCAGCTCACCCCAGACAGGGCACTCCTACAATGAGCAGTTCTTC
v_call: TRBV20-1; j_call: TRBJ2-1; d_call: TRBD2; clone_size: -; cdr3_aa: CSGTSVHEQFF; cdr3_nt: TGCAGTGGGACTAGCGTCCATGAGCAGTTCTTC
v_call: TRBV5-1; j_call: TRBJ2-7; d_call: -; clone_size: -; cdr3_aa: CASSPSWDGPLEQYF; cdr3_nt: TGCGCCAGCAGTCCCAGCTGGGACGGGCCCCTCGAGCAGTACTTC
v_call: TRBV10-3; j_call: TRBJ2-6; d_call: -; clone_size: -; cdr3_aa: CAIKEGAQGANVLTF; cdr3_nt: TGTGCCATCAAAGAAGGGGCGCAAGGGGCCAACGTCCTGACTTTC
v_call: TRBV19; j_call: TRBJ1-5; d_call: -; clone_size: -; cdr3_aa: CASSTGARGNQPQHF; cdr3_nt: TGTGCCAGTAGTACAGGGGCCAGGGGCAATCAGCCCCAGCATTTT
v_call: TRBV11-2; j_call: TRBJ2-1; d_call: -; clone_size: -; cdr3_aa: CASSKTSSEQFF; cdr3_nt: TGTGCCAGCTCAAAGACCAGCAGTGAGCAGTTCTTC
v_call: TRBV28; j_call: TRBJ1-1; d_call: -; clone_size: -; cdr3_aa: CASSFGSRGDGTEAFF; cdr3_nt: TGTGCCAGCAGCTTTGGCTCTCGTGGGGATGGTACTGAAGCTTTCTTT
v_call: TRBV28; j_call: TRBJ2-2; d_call: -; clone_size: -; cdr3_aa: CASSLYEGSNTGELFF; cdr3_nt: TGTGCCAGCAGTTTATATGAGGGTTCGAACACCGGGGAGCTGTTTTTT
v_call: TRBV27; j_call: TRBJ1-1; d_call: -; clone_size: -; cdr3_aa: CASYGSAAFF; cdr3_nt: TGTGCCAGCTATGGGAGCGCAGCTTTCTTT
v_call: TRBV18; j_call: TRBJ1-2; d_call: -; clone_size: once; cdr3_aa: CASSPTADPWGYTF; cdr3_nt: TGTGCCAGCTCTCCCACAGCGGACCCATGGGGCTACACCTTC
v_call: TRBV4-1; j_call: TRBJ2-7; d_call: -; clone_size: -; cdr3_aa: CASSQDWDHGSYEQYF; cdr3_nt: TGCGCCAGCAGCCAAGATTGGGACCACGGATCCTACGAGCAGTACTTC
v_call: TRBV19; j_call: TRBJ2-3; d_call: TRBD2; clone_size: -; cdr3_aa: CASSTPVVAGISDTQYF; cdr3_nt: TGTGCCAGTAGTACCCCCGTGGTAGCGGGAATTTCAGATACGCAGTATTTT
v_call: TRBV11-2; j_call: TRBJ2-1; d_call: TRBD2; clone_size: -; cdr3_aa: CASNLAGGPHEQFF; cdr3_nt: TGTGCCAGTAATTTAGCGGGAGGTCCACATGAGCAGTTCTTC
v_call: TRBV9; j_call: TRBJ2-3; d_call: -; clone_size: -; cdr3_aa: CASSDPGHGTDTQYF; cdr3_nt: TGTGCCAGCAGTGACCCAGGGCACGGAACAGATACGCAGTATTTT
v_call: TRBV5-4; j_call: TRBJ2-6; d_call: -; clone_size: -; cdr3_aa: CASSLAGSGANVLTF; cdr3_nt: TGTGCCAGCAGCTTGGCGGGCTCTGGGGCCAACGTCCTGACTTTC
v_call: TRBV18; j_call: TRBJ2-1; d_call: -; clone_size: once; cdr3_aa: CASSPNGGSYNEQFF; cdr3_nt: TGTGCCAGCTCACCAAACGGGGGCTCCTACAATGAGCAGTTCTTC
v_call: TRBV29-1; j_call: TRBJ2-1; d_call: TRBD2; clone_size: -; cdr3_aa: CSVAGRAANEQFF; cdr3_nt: TGCAGCGTTGCCGGGAGGGCCGCGAATGAGCAGTTCTTC
v_call: TRBV7-2; j_call: TRBJ2-3; d_call: TRBD2; clone_size: -; cdr3_aa: CASSLRTSGNADTQYF; cdr3_nt: TGTGCCAGCAGCTTACGGACTAGCGGCAATGCAGATACGCAGTATTTT
v_call: TRBV5-1; j_call: TRBJ2-5; d_call: TRBD2; clone_size: once; cdr3_aa: CASSTASGRETQYF; cdr3_nt: TGCGCCAGCAGTACGGCTAGCGGGCGGGAGACCCAGTACTTC
v_call: TRBV7-9; j_call: TRBJ1-1; d_call: -; clone_size: -; cdr3_aa: CASSLIGGLGTEAFF; cdr3_nt: TGTGCCAGCAGCTTAATTGGGGGGCTGGGCACTGAAGCTTTCTTT
v_call: TRBV7-2; j_call: TRBJ2-7; d_call: -; clone_size: -; cdr3_aa: CASSFAKRSYEQYF; cdr3_nt: TGTGCCAGCAGCTTTGCGAAGAGGTCCTACGAGCAGTACTTC
v_call: TRBV19; j_call: TRBJ2-3; d_call: TRBD2; clone_size: -; cdr3_aa: CASSIRSGSADTQYF; cdr3_nt: TGTGCCAGTAGTATAAGGAGCGGGAGCGCAGATACGCAGTATTTT
v_call: TRBV20-1; j_call: TRBJ2-5; d_call: -; clone_size: -; cdr3_aa: CSARVGGAQYF; cdr3_nt: TGCAGTGCTCGGGTTGGGGGAGCCCAGTACTTC
v_call: TRBV2; j_call: TRBJ2-2; d_call: -; clone_size: -; cdr3_aa: CASSVTAGGELFF; cdr3_nt: TGTGCCAGCAGTGTTACAGCGGGCGGGGAGCTGTTTTTT
v_call: TRBV7-3; j_call: TRBJ1-4; d_call: -; clone_size: -; cdr3_aa: CASSLHRVTEKLFF; cdr3_nt: TGTGCCAGCAGCTTGCACAGAGTTACTGAAAAACTGTTTTTT
v_call: TRBV11-3; j_call: TRBJ2-5; d_call: TRBD1; clone_size: once; cdr3_aa: CASSLGTGEETQYF; cdr3_nt: TGTGCCAGCAGCTTAGGGACAGGAGAGGAGACCCAGTACTTC
v_call: TRBV7-9; j_call: TRBJ1-1; d_call: TRBD1; clone_size: -; cdr3_aa: CASSFQGETEAFF; cdr3_nt: TGTGCCAGCAGCTTTCAGGGGGAGACTGAAGCTTTCTTT
v_call: TRBV9; j_call: TRBJ2-1; d_call: TRBD2; clone_size: -; cdr3_aa: CASSRTSSLGEQFF; cdr3_nt: TGTGCCAGCAGCAGGACTAGTTCTCTTGGTGAGCAGTTCTTC
v_call: TRBV18; j_call: TRBJ2-1; d_call: TRBD2; clone_size: -; cdr3_aa: CASSSLAGNEQFF; cdr3_nt: TGTGCCAGCTCATCCTTAGCGGGAAATGAGCAGTTCTTC
v_call: TRBV19; j_call: TRBJ1-1; d_call: -; clone_size: -; cdr3_aa: CASSIMFRRGDTEAFF; cdr3_nt: TGTGCCAGTAGTATAATGTTTCGCCGTGGGGACACTGAAGCTTTCTTT
v_call: TRBV4-3; j_call: TRBJ2-1; d_call: TRBD2; clone_size: -; cdr3_aa: CASSQAWRGNEQFF; cdr3_nt: TGCGCCAGCAGCCAGGCTTGGCGGGGGAATGAGCAGTTCTTC
v_call: TRBV4-3; j_call: TRBJ2-1; d_call: TRBD2; clone_size: -; cdr3_aa: CASSQDASKREWYNEQFF; cdr3_nt: TGCGCCAGCAGCCAAGATGCGTCGAAGCGGGAGTGGTACAATGAGCAGTTCTTC
v_call: TRBV7-6; j_call: TRBJ2-7; d_call: -; clone_size: -; cdr3_aa: CASSLAERSEQYF; cdr3_nt: TGTGCCAGCAGCTTAGCAGAGAGGTCGGAGCAGTACTTC
v_call: TRBV15; j_call: TRBJ2-2; d_call: -; clone_size: -; cdr3_aa: CATSRERYGELFF; cdr3_nt: TGTGCCACCAGCAGAGAGAGATACGGGGAGCTGTTTTTT
v_call: TRBV9; j_call: TRBJ2-7; d_call: TRBD1; clone_size: -; cdr3_aa: CASSVGGGTGDHEQYF; cdr3_nt: TGTGCCAGCAGCGTAGGGGGAGGGACAGGGGACCACGAGCAGTACTTC
v_call: TRBV5-6; j_call: TRBJ2-5; d_call: TRBD1; clone_size: -; cdr3_aa: CASSLRTGQVETQYF; cdr3_nt: TGTGCCAGCAGCCTAAGGACAGGGCAGGTGGAGACCCAGTACTTC
v_call: TRBV28; j_call: TRBJ1-4; d_call: TRBD1; clone_size: -; cdr3_aa: CASRKGAREKLFF; cdr3_nt: TGTGCCAGCAGAAAGGGGGCTCGTGAAAAACTGTTTTTT
v_call: TRBV2; j_call: TRBJ2-1; d_call: -; clone_size: -; cdr3_aa: CASKEGEVGSYNEQFF; cdr3_nt: TGTGCCAGCAAGGAAGGTGAGGTGGGCTCCTACAATGAGCAGTTCTTC
v_call: TRBV2; j_call: TRBJ1-4; d_call: -; clone_size: -; cdr3_aa: CASYKGTNEKLFF; cdr3_nt: TGTGCCAGCTACAAGGGGACTAATGAAAAACTGTTTTTT
v_call: TRBV28; j_call: TRBJ1-5; d_call: -; clone_size: -; cdr3_aa: CASSLDRGQPQHF; cdr3_nt: TGTGCCAGCAGTTTGGATAGGGGCCAGCCCCAGCATTTT
v_call: TRBV7-2; j_call: TRBJ2-7; d_call: TRBD2; clone_size: -; cdr3_aa: CASSPQRGSAYEQYF; cdr3_nt: TGTGCCAGCAGCCCCCAGCGGGGTTCCGCCTACGAGCAGTACTTC
v_call: TRBV30; j_call: TRBJ1-5; d_call: -; clone_size: -; cdr3_aa: CAWNSQPSNQPQHF; cdr3_nt: TGTGCCTGGAATTCACAGCCCTCCAATCAGCCCCAGCATTTT
v_call: TRBV27; j_call: TRBJ2-4; d_call: -; clone_size: -; cdr3_aa: CASSLGTMGSSIQYF; cdr3_nt: TGTGCCAGCAGTTTAGGAACGATGGGATCGAGCATTCAGTACTTC